This T cell receptor (beta chain) was identified in a study of human T cells and chemical hapten exposure. MiXCR, applied by TCRdb to the RACE reads, yields one record per CDR3 protein. The sample consists of approximately 80,000 distinct CDR3 sequences, over 6% of them appearing once. As for time point: patch test 1, 2 weeks after DPC sensitization. Treatment of the sample: therapeutic diphenylcyclopropenone sensitization with weekly scalp DPC. Only a few counts were recorded for this clonotype. Germline CDR1 reads SNHLY; CDR2 reads FYNNEI. V lost 2 bases and J lost 0, with 5 bases in between. There are 14 residues in the CDR3.

The chain employs TRBV2 and TRBJ1-5; D gene unclear. Sequences were derived from whole blood, sampled in connection with sensitization to the hapten diphenylcyclopropenone (DPC). The receptor was isolated from a woman aged 25 to 39 with alopecia areata. Some clones in this sample may be carry-over from other donors' samples. As DNA, the CDR3 is TGTGCCAGCAGTGAAACCACTAGCAATCAGCCCCAGCATTTT. Its protein product is CASSETTSNQPQHF.